The next 16 T cell receptor beta chains were all read from a single sample in a study of blood T cell repertoires in COVID-19. Assay used: immunoSEQ multiplex PCR; TCRdb lists only in-frame clones, some missing. Of about 180,000 clones in the sample, about 80% were seen once. Sequencing was performed on peripheral blood. The origin of the receptors is a woman in her 70s with acute or convalescent COVID-19.

The V gene is TRBV18, the J gene TRBJ1-2; 8 bases are shared with TRBD1. The germline V gene encodes CDR1 KGHSH and CDR2 LQKENI. Unmatched junction bases numbered 6, after V lost 2 bases and J lost 7 bases. The CDR3 is 14 residues long. CDR3 sequence: CASSPGQGPSGYTF. In DNA form, the CDR3 reads TGTGCCAGCTCACCAGGACAGGGTCCCAGTGGCTACACCTTC.

V gene TRBV11-3 combines with J gene TRBJ1-1, with TRBD1 matching 7 bases. There are 14 residues in the CDR3. V dropped 3 bases and J dropped 2; count of bases not matched to a gene: 3. The germline V gene encodes CDR1 SGHNT and CDR2 YENEEA. CDR3 DNA: TGTGCCAGCAGCTTGAACAGGGGTAACACTGAAGCTTTCTTT. Amino acid sequence: CASSLNRGNTEAFF.

This clone is a singleton in its sample. DNA of the CDR3: TGTGCCAGCAGTTACTCGACAGTAGCCTACGAGCAGTACTTC. Its translation is CASSYSTVAYEQYF. This chain joins TRBV6-5 and TRBJ2-7, with a weak D call TRBD1 (5 bases). CDR1 is MNHEY and CDR2 is SVGAGI in the germline V gene. Trimming cost V 0 bases and J 2 bases, with 8 bases left between them. The CDR3 spans 14 residues.

The chain combines TRBV5-1 with TRBJ2-2, with a weak D call TRBD2 (6 bases). Between the trimmed V and J ends, which lost 3 bases and 2 bases, there was a span of 14 bases. The CDR3 is 16 amino acids. Germline values: CDR1 SGHRS, CDR2 YFSETQ. The CDR3 loop reads CASSSAGLPNTGELFF. The CDR3, as DNA: TGCGCCAGCAGCTCTGCGGGACTCCCAAACACCGGGGAGCTGTTTTTT.

V gene TRBV30 combines with J gene TRBJ1-2; D uncertain. Germline assignment: CDR1 GTSNPN and CDR2 SVGIG (reference sequence). The CDR3 spans 12 residues. The V end was cut by 4 bases, the J end by 1 base, with 7 bases between. Here the CDR3 DNA reads TGTGCCTGGACAGGCATTAACTATGGCTACACCTTC. Its translation: CAWTGINYGYTF.

As regards this clone: It may be a read error: a sequence one base away is much more abundant. The chain carries TRBV28 and TRBJ2-7; weak D call: TRBD1 (6 bases). V lost 6 bases and J 2 bases, leaving 8 bases between the germline ends. Germline V CDR1 and CDR2: MDHEN, SYDVKM. The CDR3 loop spans 12 amino acids. The CDR3 DNA follows: TGTGCCAGCAGCAGGGGACCCTACGAGCAGTACTTC. This sequence encodes CASSRGPYEQYF.

In its sample, this clone was seen once. The gene calls are TRBV2 and TRBJ1-4; D might be TRBD1 (5 bases). The CDR3 has 15 amino acids. Germline loops: CDR1 SNHLY, CDR2 FYNNEI. V was clipped by 9 bases and J by 5 bases, with 19 bases between them. DNA of the CDR3: TGTGCCAGTACCAGAGAGGAGGGGTCGAATGAAAAACTGTTTTTT. Translated: CASTREEGSNEKLFF.

The chain is built from TRBV25-1 and TRBJ1-1, with TRBD1 matching over 7 bases. The CDR3 runs 14 residues. Germline CDR1 is MGHDK and CDR2 is SYGVNS. V was pared by 5 bases and J by 7 bases, with 10 bases of the junction left unmatched. The chain's CDR3 is CASSSPRDSFEAFF. In DNA form, the CDR3 reads TGTGCCAGCAGTAGCCCTCGGGACAGTTTTGAAGCTTTCTTT.

The rearrangement uses TRBV27 and TRBJ2-6; D ambiguous. The CDR3 extends over 16 amino acids. V was clipped by 5 bases and J by 0 bases, with 11 bases between them. Germline CDR1 and CDR2: MNHEY and SMNVEV (reference sequence). CDR3 nucleotide sequence: TGTGCCAGCAGTCCACAGACCCCCTCTGGGGCCAACGTCCTGACTTTC. This gives the protein CASSPQTPSGANVLTF.

This clone was counted only a few times. V usage is TRBV28 and J usage is TRBJ1-4; D not certain. The CDR3 is made up of 15 amino acids. Trimming pared 7 bases from V and 2 bases from J, leaving 14 bases between. The germline V gene has CDR1 MDHEN and CDR2 SYDVKM. The CDR3 sequence is CASNSPSRTNEKLFF. The CDR3 DNA reads as TGTGCCAGCAATTCCCCGAGTCGTACTAATGAAAAACTGTTTTTT.

The rearrangement joins TRBV6-2 or TRBV6-3 to TRBJ2-7, with TRBD1 matching over 8 bases. Trimming cost V 2 bases and J 4 bases; bases outside gene matches: 16. The CDR3 runs 18 residues. The germline V gene has CDR1 MNHEY and CDR2 SVGEGT. CDR3 in DNA: TGTGCCAGCAGTTACCTCAACCGGGACAGGCGGTCGCAATACGAGCAGTACTTC. Residues: CASSYLNRDRRSQYEQYF.

V usage is TRBV2 and J usage is TRBJ1-6; D possibly corresponds to TRBD1 (6 bases). With 4 bases removed from V and 0 bases from J, the gap between germline ends came to 10 bases. This CDR3 has 16 residues. Germline V lookup: CDR1 SNHLY, CDR2 FYNNEI. The CDR3 bases are TGTGCCAGCAGTGCAGGACAGAACTCCTATAATTCACCCCTCCACTTT. It translates to CASSAGQNSYNSPLHF.

This clone showed up just a few times. This chain links TRBV3-1 (or the pseudogene TRBV3-2) with TRBJ2-1; the D gene is possibly TRBD2 (5 bases). The CDR3 contains 16 residues. Germline values: CDR1 LGHDT, CDR2 YNNKEL (reference sequence). The V and J ends lost 3 bases and 4 bases respectively, with 16 bases between them. The CDR3: CASSQLGGQGYNEQFF. The CDR3 DNA reads as TGTGCCAGCAGCCAGCTGGGCGGGCAAGGGTACAATGAGCAGTTCTTC.

The rearrangement uses TRBV2 and TRBJ1-3; the D is unclear. Germline V gene lookup returns CDR1 SNHLY and CDR2 FYNNEI. This CDR3 spans 13 amino acids. V gave up 9 bases and J gave up 0 bases, with 9 bases separating them. CDR3 nucleotides: TGTGCCAGTGACACGAGCTCTGGAAACACCATATATTTT. Translation gives CASDTSSGNTIYF.

The rearrangement joins TRBV4-1 to TRBJ2-5; D is perhaps TRBD1 (6 bases). This CDR3 is 14 amino acids long. Trimming stripped 1 base from V and 4 bases from J, with 10 bases between. Germline V CDR1 and CDR2: MGHRA, YSYEKL. The CDR3 DNA sequence: TGCGCCAGCAGCCAAGTGGTCAGGGGAGAGACCCAGTACTTC. Translation gives CASSQVVRGETQYF.

The rearrangement uses TRBV27 and TRBJ1-5; 9 nucleotides align to TRBD1. After removal of 5 bases from V and 7 bases from J, the junction contained 15 bases not matched to a gene. Germline V CDR1 and CDR2: MNHEY, SMNVEV (reference sequence). The CDR3 loop spans 17 amino acids. CDR3: CASSPGPGQGFGQPQHF. The CDR3 DNA reads as TGTGCCAGCAGTCCAGGACCGGGACAGGGTTTTGGACAGCCCCAGCATTTT.